This paragraph covers one T cell receptor (beta chain) sequence. Antigen: not known. This entry comes from a study of a mutant IDH1 vaccine in newly diagnosed glioma. Study as a whole: Earlier care involved radiotherapy, temozolomide, or both, and the majority received both. Study results and limitations: Across multiple MHC alleles, 93.3% of patients had vaccine-induced responses.

V dropped 0 bases and J dropped 2; count of bases not matched to a gene: 3. This CDR3 comprises 15 residues. In germline, CDR1 is MNHEY, CDR2 SVGAGI. Assay: immunoSEQ multiplex PCR; the TCRdb copy retains only in-frame clones and omits some. Of tens of thousands of clones listed, about 80% were seen once; the top ten hold roughly a sixth. Indicated time point: week 47, end of study. Every vaccination contained 300 ug of the mutant IDH1 20-mer peptide and was paired with topical imiquimod. This chain joins TRBV6-5 and TRBJ2-5, with TRBD1 matching over 7 bases. Sequences were derived from PBMCs, sampled from a glioma patient whose treatment included an IDH1 peptide vaccine. The clonotype comes from a man aged 18-30 years with glioma. Some clones in this sample may be carry-over from other donors' samples. The CDR3 nucleotides read TGTGCCAGCAGTTACTCGTCAGGGGGTCAAGAGACCCAGTACTTC. It specifies CASSYSSGGQETQYF.